The clone carrying this T cell receptor (beta chain) was seen only a few times. One entry per CDR3 protein, called by TCRdb with MiXCR from the 5' RACE reads. This table has 240,000 or so distinct CDR3 sequences, about 10% appearing once. The entry originates in a study of identical twins. CDR1 and CDR2 (germline): MNHGY, SVAAGI. This CDR3 spans 21 amino acids. Trimming took 2 bases from V and 6 from J, leaving 34 bases between them. The sequence was obtained from a man between 45 and 60 years old in good health. This chain joins TRBV6-9 and TRBJ1-2; weak D call: TRBD1 (5 bases). Sequences were obtained from memory T cells sorted from blood. The CDR3, as DNA: TGTGCCAGCAGTTATGGGAAAGGACCCCCGGGACGGCACCTTCCTAAGGATGGCTACACCTTC. Its protein is CASSYGKGPPGRHLPKDGYTF.